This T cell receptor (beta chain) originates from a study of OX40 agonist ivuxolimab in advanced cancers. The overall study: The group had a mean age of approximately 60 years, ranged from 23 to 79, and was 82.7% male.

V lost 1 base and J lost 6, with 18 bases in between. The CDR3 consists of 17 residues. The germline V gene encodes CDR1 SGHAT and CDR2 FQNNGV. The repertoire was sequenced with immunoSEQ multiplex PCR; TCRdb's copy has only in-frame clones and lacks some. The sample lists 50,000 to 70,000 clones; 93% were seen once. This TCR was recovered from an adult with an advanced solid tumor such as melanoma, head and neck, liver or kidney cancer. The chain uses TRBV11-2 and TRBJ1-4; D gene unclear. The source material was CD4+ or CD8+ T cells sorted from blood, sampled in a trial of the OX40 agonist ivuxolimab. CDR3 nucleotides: TGTGCCAGCAGCTTAGGCCTAGGGAAGATTGGGGATGAAAAACTGTTTTTT. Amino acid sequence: CASSLGLGKIGDEKLFF.